The present T cell receptor beta chain was sequenced within a study of T-cell memory formation after mild COVID-19. A few counts support this clonotype. Its target is unknown. It was 5'RACE with constant-segment primers that produced the TCR alpha and TCR beta cDNA libraries, which carried sample barcodes and UMIs. TCRdb recomputed calls from the 5' RACE reads with MiXCR, one row per CDR3 protein. The repertoire holds around 510,000 distinct CDR3 sequences, with about 20% as singletons. Study-level points and caveats: While clones contracting from day 15 to 85 were balanced between CD4 and CD8, later expanders leaned CD4+. The pre-infection memory compartment contained some responding clones, suggesting cross-reactive memory joined.

The CDR3 is 16 amino acids. Trimming cost V 3 bases and J 4 bases, with 17 bases left between them. This chain links TRBV12-3 or TRBV12-4 with TRBJ2-3; no reliable D call. The sequenced material came from PBMCs or a T cell subset sorted from them (not recorded which). The sequence was obtained from an adult woman who had mild COVID-19 (a few samples of this study predate the infection). Cell type and time point are not known. The CDR3 nucleotides read TGTGCCAGCAGTTTGGCAGGCCCACGCCGTTCAGATACGCAGTATTTT. Translated: CASSLAGPRRSDTQYF.